The 18 T cell receptor beta chains reported below all come from one sample, sequenced in a study of beta chain features in type 1 diabetes. All of the isolated RNA was reverse transcribed, so expressed TCRB transcripts were sequenced. The data were produced by immunoSEQ multiplex PCR, yet TCRdb's version contains in-frame clones alone and is incomplete. This table has hundreds of thousands of clones, about a sixth appearing once. The sequencing sample was made of naive CD4+ T cells from blood. These receptors came from a young man in good health.

This clone turned up a few times. The rearrangement uses TRBV5-1 and TRBJ2-7; 13 nucleotides agree with TRBD2. The CDR3 is made up of 13 amino acids. In germline, CDR1 is SGHRS, CDR2 YFSETQ. The trim removed 9 bases at V and 3 bases at J, leaving 3 bases unmatched. The CDR3 region has the DNA TGCGCCACTCGGACTAGCGGGAGCTACGAGCAGTACTTC. Its protein product is CATRTSGSYEQYF.

The chain uses TRBV6-6 and TRBJ1-2; D unresolved. Trimming removed 3 bases at V and 4 bases at J, with 15 bases between. Germline assignment: CDR1 MNHNY and CDR2 SVGAGI (reference sequence). The CDR3 covers 15 residues. This CDR3 reads CASSYKVKVAYGYTF. CDR3 sequence (DNA): TGTGCCAGCAGTTATAAGGTTAAGGTGGCCTATGGCTACACCTTC.

This clone was seen only a few times. The CDR3 sequence: CASRVTGENIQYF. DNA for the CDR3: TGTGCCAGTAGAGTGACAGGGGAGAACATTCAGTACTTC. The chain employs TRBV19 and TRBJ2-4; 8 nucleotides match TRBD1. The CDR3 totals 13 residues. The germline V gene encodes CDR1 LNHDA and CDR2 SQIVND (reference sequence). J lost 7 bases, V lost 6 bases, and 5 bases had no gene match.

This clone came up a few times. V is TRBV23-1 and J is TRBJ1-1; no reliable D call. TRBV23-1 counts as an open reading frame of uncertain function. The germline V and J ends were trimmed by 5 bases and 4 bases, with 11 bases remaining between them. This CDR3 has 13 residues. The CDR3 region is CASSSRRGTEAFF. The CDR3 coding sequence is TGCGCCAGCAGTTCTCGACGGGGCACTGAAGCTTTCTTT.

The chain couples TRBV4-1 to TRBJ2-5, with 9 positions matching TRBD2. Germline V lookup: CDR1 MGHRA, CDR2 YSYEKL. The CDR3 extends over 15 amino acids. Trimming took 0 bases from V and 9 from J; bases not matched to a gene: 8. For the CDR3, the DNA is TGCGCCAGCAGCCAAGACGCGGGGGGGATCCCGGCCCAGTACTTC. Residues: CASSQDAGGIPAQYF.

This clone was detected a few times. V is TRBV7-6 and J is TRBJ2-1; 9 bases agree with TRBD2. This CDR3 has 15 residues. Trimming at V came to 1 base and at J to 6 bases, leaving 4 bases not matched to a gene. CDR1 and CDR2 (germline): SGHVS, FNYEAQ. The CDR3 reads CASSLGGLAVNEQFF. CDR3 DNA: TGTGCCAGCAGCTTAGGGGGACTAGCCGTCAATGAGCAGTTCTTC.

This clone occurred a few times. This chain connects TRBV7-2 to TRBJ1-5; D not certain. Per the germline V gene, CDR1 is SGHTA and CDR2 is FQGNSA. The CDR3 length is 14 residues. Trimming removed 6 bases from V and 1 base from J, with 10 bases in between. The CDR3 here is CASRVAASNQPQHF. Written as DNA, the CDR3 is TGTGCCAGCAGAGTGGCAGCAAGCAATCAGCCCCAGCATTTT.

This chain uses TRBV7-2 with TRBJ1-2; D is perhaps TRBD1 (6 bases). Deletions cut 3 bases from V and 4 bases from J, with 15 bases between. Germline V gene sequence: CDR1 SGHTA, CDR2 FQGNSA. This CDR3 is built from 15 residues. The CDR3 reads CASSFDSGQRYGYTF. In DNA form, the CDR3 reads TGTGCCAGCAGCTTCGACAGCGGACAGCGCTATGGCTACACCTTC.

The chain joins TRBV19 to TRBJ2-3; D remains unclear. Trimming cost V 3 bases and J 1 base, with 8 bases left between them. The germline CDR1 and CDR2 sequences are LNHDA and SQIVND (reference sequence). The CDR3 covers 14 residues. CDR3 protein: CASSINRRTDTQYF. CDR3 nucleotides: TGTGCCAGTAGTATCAACAGACGCACAGATACGCAGTATTTT.

CDR3 nucleotides: TGTGCCAGCAGCTTAGGGCGGGGGCGCTTCACTGAAGCTTTCTTT. Protein sequence: CASSLGRGRFTEAFF. The chain couples TRBV7-9 to TRBJ1-1, with D maybe TRBD1 (6 bases). This CDR3 has 15 amino acids. Germline V gene lookup returns CDR1 SEHNR and CDR2 FQNEAQ (reference sequence). The V gene lost 1 base and the J gene lost 4 bases, with 13 bases spanning the gap. Drawing the rest from reference TRBV7-9 and TRBJ1-1, the complete variable domain is DTGVSQNPRHKITKRGQNVTFRCDPISEHNRLYWYRQTLGQGPEFLTYFQNEAQLEKSRLLSDRFSAERPKGSFSTLEIQRTEQGDSAMYLCASSLGRGRFTEAFFGQGTRLTVV.

The sample holds many counts of this clone. At the DNA level, this CDR3 is encoded by other sequences in the same sample as well. V usage is TRBV11-2 and J usage is TRBJ2-1, with 7 bases aligning to TRBD2. V trimming: 6 bases; J trimming: 9 bases; junction bases outside the gene matches: 5. This CDR3 has 12 residues. Germline V lookup: CDR1 SGHAT, CDR2 FQNNGV. CDR3 region: CASRGRAAEQFF. The CDR3 DNA reads TGTGCCAGCAGGGGGAGGGCCGCTGAGCAGTTCTTC.

This clone was counted a few times. CDR3: CASSGGHSTGETQYF. The CDR3 nucleotides read TGTGCCAGCAGTGGGGGACATTCGACGGGGGAGACCCAGTACTTC. This rearrangement joins TRBV28 to TRBJ2-5, with D perhaps TRBD1 (6 bases). The germline V and J ends were trimmed by 5 bases and 5 bases, with 18 bases remaining between them. This CDR3 is 15 amino acids long. CDR1 and CDR2 (germline): MDHEN, SYDVKM.

The rearrangement links TRBV10-3 to TRBJ2-3, with D maybe TRBD1 (7 bases). V was pared by 7 bases and J by 7 bases, with 18 bases between. The CDR3 loop spans 14 amino acids. The germline V gene has CDR1 ENHRY and CDR2 SYGVKD. This CDR3 is CAINPGGGKNTQYF. The CDR3 coding sequence is TGTGCCATCAACCCAGGGGGAGGAAAGAATACGCAGTATTTT.

The V and J genes are TRBV7-3 and TRBJ1-1; D call uncertain. This CDR3 comprises 13 residues. V was shortened by 2 bases and J by 2 bases, with 6 bases between the two germline ends. Germline CDR1 SGHTA, CDR2 FQGTGA. The CDR3 loop is CASSLALNTEAFF. DNA for the CDR3: TGTGCCAGCAGCTTAGCCCTCAACACTGAAGCTTTCTTT.

The chain joins TRBV29-1 to TRBJ2-2; D unclear. The V end lost 7 bases, the J end lost 6 bases, and 12 bases lay between the germline ends. Germline loops: CDR1 SQVTM, CDR2 ANQGSEA. There are 12 residues in the CDR3. The CDR3 region is CSALNPSGELFF. In DNA, the CDR3 is TGCAGCGCTTTGAACCCCTCCGGGGAGCTGTTTTTT.

V is TRBV7-2 and J is TRBJ2-1; 7 nucleotides line up with TRBD1. V lost 4 bases to trimming and J lost 12 bases; unmatched junction nucleotides: 15. Germline V gene lookup returns CDR1 SGHTA and CDR2 FQGNSA. The CDR3 is 15 residues long. CDR3: CASSYGQAQTSLQFF. For the CDR3, the DNA is TGTGCCAGCAGCTACGGACAGGCTCAAACGTCCTTGCAGTTCTTC. The full variable domain, with the rest looked up from reference TRBV7-2 and TRBJ2-1, is GAGVSQSPSNKVTEKGKDVELRCDPISGHTALYWYRQSLGQGLEFLIYFQGNSAPDKSGLPSDRFSAERTGGSVSTLTIQRTQQEDSAVYLCASSYGQAQTSLQFFGPGTRLTVL.

In this sample, this clone turned up a few times. V gene TRBV11-3 combines with J gene TRBJ1-1; no firm D call. With 1 base removed from V and 0 bases from J, the gap between germline ends came to 3 bases. Germline-derived CDR1 and CDR2 are SGHNT and YENEEA. This CDR3 has 13 residues. This CDR3 is CASSLGLNTEAFF. The CDR3 bases are TGTGCCAGCAGCTTAGGGCTGAACACTGAAGCTTTCTTT.

The J gene is TRBJ1-6, the V gene TRBV10-3, with 7 nucleotides matching TRBD1. CDR3 length equals 19 residues. The ends lost 0 bases at V and 5 bases at J; junction bases unmatched: 13. CDR1 is ENHRY, CDR2 SYGVKD, per germline. CDR3 coding DNA: TGTGCCATCAGTGAGTCGGGGACAGCCATCGGGGATGATAATTCACCCCTCCACTTT. Translating it yields CAISESGTAIGDDNSPLHF.